This section outlines one TCR beta chain sequence together with its context. Construction of TCR beta libraries was accomplished by means of UMI-labeled 5' RACE. TCRdb processed the 5' RACE reads again and assigns one entry to each CDR3 protein, with no DNA. This sample lists roughly 11,000 distinct CDR3 sequences; its ten largest clones have roughly 8.7%. The sample originates from a study of human CD8 memory T cell subsets. It was by negative magnetic separation that total CD8+ T cells were enriched. This CDR3 has 17 amino acids. Germline-derived CDR1 and CDR2 are MNHNS and SASEGT. V gene TRBV6-1 combines with J gene TRBJ1-5; checking the TCRdb D call of TRBD1 is not possible without DNA. The sequence was obtained from a human donor in good health. Input material: CD8+ T cells from PBMCs. The CDR3 loop reads CASSEGAADYSNQPQHF.